This TCR beta chain was obtained from a study of cytomegalovirus exposure and HLA in healthy donors. Points from the study as a whole: Association of a missense DCLRE1C variant with TCR beta V- and J-gene trimming was reported in a later analysis. It was shown in a later analysis that HLA-associated TCR beta chains were more clonally expanded than other, equally common chains.

The table lists this clone with a few counts. The antigen is not known. Every donor was a healthy person donating bone marrow. Primers included in the PCR were 60 Vbeta and 13 Jbeta primers. TCRdb keeps only in-frame clones here, not all; method: immunoSEQ multiplex PCR. The data hold 110,000 to 150,000 clones, with about 8.9% observed a single time. Looked up from germline, CDR1 is SGHVS and CDR2 is FQNEAQ. The CDR3 spans 15 residues. V shed 6 bases, J shed 4 bases, and the junction held 6 bases outside the gene matches. Sequenced sample: PBMCs. This receptor was obtained from a man aged 45-60 years in good health and CMV-seronegative. The V gene is TRBV7-8, the J gene TRBJ2-2; TRBD1 matches at 9 bases. The CDR3 sequence is CASRPGQGFTGELFF. CDR3 bases: TGTGCCAGCAGGCCAGGACAGGGGTTCACCGGGGAGCTGTTTTTT.